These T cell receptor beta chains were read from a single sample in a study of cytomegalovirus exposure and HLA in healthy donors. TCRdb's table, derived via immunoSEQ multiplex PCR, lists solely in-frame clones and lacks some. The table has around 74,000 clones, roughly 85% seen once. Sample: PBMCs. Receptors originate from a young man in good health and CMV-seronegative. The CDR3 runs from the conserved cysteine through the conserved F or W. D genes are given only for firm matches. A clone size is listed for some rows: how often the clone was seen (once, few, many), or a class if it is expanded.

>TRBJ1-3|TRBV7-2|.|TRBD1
TGTGCCAGCAGCGCTACAGGGGGCGGAAACACCATATATTTT
CASSATGGGNTIYF
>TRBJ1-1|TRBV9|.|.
TGTGCCAGCAGCGTAGTAGCGGGGGGGACCACTGAAGCTTTCTTT
CASSVVAGGTTEAFF
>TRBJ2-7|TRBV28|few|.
TGTGCCAGCAGCCAAAACTACGAGCAGTACTTC
CASSQNYEQYF
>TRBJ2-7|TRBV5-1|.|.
TGCGCCAGCAGCGGGAGGACTGCCTACGAGCAGTACTTC
CASSGRTAYEQYF
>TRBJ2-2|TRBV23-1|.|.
TGCGCCAGCAGTCAGGGGACTCTGACGAACACCGGGGAGCTGTTTTTT
CASSQGTLTNTGELFF
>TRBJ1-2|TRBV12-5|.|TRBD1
TGTGCTAGTGGAGGAGGACAGGGGAACAACTATGGCTACACCTTC
CASGGGQGNNYGYTF
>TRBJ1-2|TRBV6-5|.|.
TGTGCCAGCAGTTCACGTCGGGGTATAGGTGGCTACACCTTC
CASSSRRGIGGYTF
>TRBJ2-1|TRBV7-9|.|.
TGTGCCAGCAGCTCCTTAGTGGAGGAGCAGTTCTTC
CASSSLVEEQFF
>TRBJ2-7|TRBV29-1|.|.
TGCAGCGTTGGGGTGGAGGGGGCGGCCTACGAGCAGTACTTC
CSVGVEGAAYEQYF
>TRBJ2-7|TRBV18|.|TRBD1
TGTGCCAGCTCGCCGGGACAGGGGGCCTACGAGCAGTACTTC
CASSPGQGAYEQYF
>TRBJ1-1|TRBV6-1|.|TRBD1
TGTGCCAGCAGTGAAGGGTCAGACAGGGTAAACTTTTTGAACACTGAAGCTTTCTTT
CASSEGSDRVNFLNTEAFF
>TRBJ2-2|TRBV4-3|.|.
TGCGCCAGCAGCCAAAACAGGAACACCGGGGAGCTGTTTTTT
CASSQNRNTGELFF
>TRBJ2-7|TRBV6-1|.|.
TGTGCCAGCACCGGACAGCACCTATCCTACGAGCAGTACTTC
CASTGQHLSYEQYF
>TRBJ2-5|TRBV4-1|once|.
TGCGCCAGCAGCCAAGAGCCAGCATCAAAGCCGGGGACCCAGTACTTC
CASSQEPASKPGTQYF
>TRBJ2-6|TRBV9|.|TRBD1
TGTGCCAGCAGCGTAGTGCCCGGGACAGGGGTCGGGGCCAACGTCCTGACTTTC
CASSVVPGTGVGANVLTF
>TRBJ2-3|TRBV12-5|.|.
TGTGCTAGTGGTATACAGGGTGGCACAGATACGCAGTATTTT
CASGIQGGTDTQYF
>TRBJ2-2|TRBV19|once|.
TGTGCCAGTAGTACCCTAAGTCCCGGGGAGCTGTTTTTT
CASSTLSPGELFF
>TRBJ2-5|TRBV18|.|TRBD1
TGTGCCAGCTCTTCCGGACAGGGCGGGGAGACCCAGTACTTC
CASSSGQGGETQYF
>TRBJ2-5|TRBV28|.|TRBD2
TGTGCCAGCAGTTTGGGGAGGGATTCTCAAGAGACCCAGTACTTC
CASSLGRDSQETQYF
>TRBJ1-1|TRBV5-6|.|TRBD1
TGTGCCAGCAGCCAAGGGGGCTCAGATGAAGCTTTCTTT
CASSQGGSDEAFF
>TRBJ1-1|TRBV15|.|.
TGTGCCACCAGCAGTGAATATCAGAAGTCGTTTGAAGCTTTCTTT
CATSSEYQKSFEAFF
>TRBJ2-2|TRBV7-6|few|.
TGTGCCAGCAGCTTAGGTGCACGACTAGTCGGCGGGGAGCTGTTTTTT
CASSLGARLVGGELFF
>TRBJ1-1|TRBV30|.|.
TGTGCCTGGAGCCCGACTACGATGAACACTGAAGCTTTCTTT
CAWSPTTMNTEAFF
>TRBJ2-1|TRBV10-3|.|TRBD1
TGTGCCATCGGACAGGGACCGCCCAATGAGCAGTTCTTC
CAIGQGPPNEQFF
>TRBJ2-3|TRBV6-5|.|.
TGTGCCAGCAGTTACCTTCCCCAGGGAGATACGCAGTATTTT
CASSYLPQGDTQYF
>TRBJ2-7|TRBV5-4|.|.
TGTGCCAGCAGCTCAAGACAGGCTTCGAGGTACGACGAGCAGTACTTC
CASSSRQASRYDEQYF
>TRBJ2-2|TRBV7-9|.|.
TGTTCCAGCAGCTTATACACCCAGACTACCGGGGAGCTGTTTTTT
CSSSLYTQTTGELFF
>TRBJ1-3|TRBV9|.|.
TGTGCCAGCAGCCCCCCCGGCGGGGGCACGGACACCATATATTTT
CASSPPGGGTDTIYF
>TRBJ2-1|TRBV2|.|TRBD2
TGTGCCAGCAGTGGACTAGCGGGGGTGTCAGGGCAGTTCTTC
CASSGLAGVSGQFF
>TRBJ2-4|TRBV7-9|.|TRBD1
TGTGCCAGCAGCTGGGGACAGGGGCACAAAAACATTCAGTACTTC
CASSWGQGHKNIQYF
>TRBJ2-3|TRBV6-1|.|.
TGTGCCAGCAGTGCCCTTGTTGGAGGGATAGATACGCAGTATTTT
CASSALVGGIDTQYF
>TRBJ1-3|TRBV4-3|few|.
TGCGCCAGCAGCCTCCAGGGACACCTAAGCTCTGGAAACACCATATATTTT
CASSLQGHLSSGNTIYF
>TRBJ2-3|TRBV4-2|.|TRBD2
TGTGCCAGCAGCCAAGATAGCGGGGGGGCAGATACGCAGTATTTT
CASSQDSGGADTQYF
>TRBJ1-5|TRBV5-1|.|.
TGCGCCAGCAGCTTGGGGCAGGGATCGAGTCAGCCCCAGCATTTT
CASSLGQGSSQPQHF
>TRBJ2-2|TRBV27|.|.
TGTGCCAGCAGTGCCGGGACTGCGAACACCGGGGAGCTGTTTTTT
CASSAGTANTGELFF
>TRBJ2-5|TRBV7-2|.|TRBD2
TGTGCCAGCAGCTTAGTGCTAGCGGGGCGAGAGACCCAGTACTTC
CASSLVLAGRETQYF
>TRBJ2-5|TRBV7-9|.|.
TGTGCCAGCAGCTTAATCAGGGGCCAAGAGACCCAGTACTTC
CASSLIRGQETQYF
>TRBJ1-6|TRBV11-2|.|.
TGTGCCAGCAGCGGCCACAGCTCCTATAATTCACCCCTCCACTTT
CASSGHSSYNSPLHF
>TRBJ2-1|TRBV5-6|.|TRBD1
TGTGCCAGCAGGGACAGGGGACATTACAATGAGCAGTTCTTC
CASRDRGHYNEQFF
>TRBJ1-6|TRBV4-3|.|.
TGCGCCAGCAGCCAGTCCAGCGTATATAATTCACCCCTCCACTTT
CASSQSSVYNSPLHF
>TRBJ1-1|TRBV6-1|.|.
TGTGCCAGCAGTTTACACCCGAACACTGAAGCTTTCTTT
CASSLHPNTEAFF
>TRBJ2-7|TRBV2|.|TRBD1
TGTGCCAGCAGGGAAGCCGGGACAGGGGGTTACGAGCAGTACTTC
CASREAGTGGYEQYF
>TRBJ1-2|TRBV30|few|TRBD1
TGTGCCCTTTGGACAGGGCGTGGCTACCCCTTC
CALWTGRGYPF
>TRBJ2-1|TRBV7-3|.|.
TGTGCCAGCAGCCAGTCCCAAAGAGGGGGGGCCGTAGATGAGCAGTTCTTC
CASSQSQRGGAVDEQFF
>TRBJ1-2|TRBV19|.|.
TGTGCCAGTATGTCAGGGGCCTATGGCTACACCTTC
CASMSGAYGYTF
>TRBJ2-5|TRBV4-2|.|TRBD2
TGTGCCAGCAGCCAAGTCTCTCTGGGACTAGCGGGGGAGACCCAGTACTTC
CASSQVSLGLAGETQYF
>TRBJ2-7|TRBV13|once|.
TGTGCCAGCAGCTTAAGGGGGATGAAAGGCGAGCAGTACTTC
CASSLRGMKGEQYF
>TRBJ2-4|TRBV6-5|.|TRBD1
TGTGCCAGCAGCCCACGGGACAGCAAAAACATTCAGTACTTC
CASSPRDSKNIQYF
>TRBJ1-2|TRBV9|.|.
TGTGCCAGCAGCCGGCAGATTGGGCTCTATGGCTACACCTTC
CASSRQIGLYGYTF
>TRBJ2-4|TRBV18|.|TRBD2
TGTGCCAGCTCACATGACAGCGGGACTAGCGGGGGCCCAAGAAACATTCAGTACTTC
CASSHDSGTSGGPRNIQYF
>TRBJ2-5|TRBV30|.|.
TGTGCCTGGGGAGGCCAGGTAAAAGAGACCCAGTACTTC
CAWGGQVKETQYF
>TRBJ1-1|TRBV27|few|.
TGTGCCAGCAGTTTATGGACCGGGACAGAAGCTTTCTTT
CASSLWTGTEAFF
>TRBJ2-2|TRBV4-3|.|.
TGCGCCAGCAGCCAAGATCACTCCACAGAAACGAACACCGGGGAGCTGTTTTTT
CASSQDHSTETNTGELFF
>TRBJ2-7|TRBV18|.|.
TGTGCCAGCTCACTCAGCTCCTACGAGCAGTACTTC
CASSLSSYEQYF
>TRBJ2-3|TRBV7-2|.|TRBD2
TGTGCCAGCAGCCGCATTGGCGGGGGGGGTATAGATACGCAGTATTTT
CASSRIGGGGIDTQYF
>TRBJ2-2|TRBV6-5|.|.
TGTGCCAGCAGCCTAAGTACCGGGGAGCTGTTTTTT
CASSLSTGELFF